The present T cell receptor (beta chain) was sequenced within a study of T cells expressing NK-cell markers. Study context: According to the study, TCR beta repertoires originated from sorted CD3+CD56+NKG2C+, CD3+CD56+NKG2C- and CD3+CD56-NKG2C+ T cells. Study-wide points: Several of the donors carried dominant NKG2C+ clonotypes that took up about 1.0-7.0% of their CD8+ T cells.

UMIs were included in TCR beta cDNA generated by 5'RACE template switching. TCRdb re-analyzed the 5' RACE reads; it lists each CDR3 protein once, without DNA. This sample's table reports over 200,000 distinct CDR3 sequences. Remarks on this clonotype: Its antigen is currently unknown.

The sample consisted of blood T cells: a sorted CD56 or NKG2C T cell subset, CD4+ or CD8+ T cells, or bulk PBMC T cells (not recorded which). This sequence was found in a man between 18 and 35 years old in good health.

CDR3: CASSQADGSSYEQYF. This sequence joins TRBV4-2 and TRBJ2-7. The germline V gene has CDR1 LGHNA and CDR2 YNFKEQ. There are 15 residues in the CDR3.